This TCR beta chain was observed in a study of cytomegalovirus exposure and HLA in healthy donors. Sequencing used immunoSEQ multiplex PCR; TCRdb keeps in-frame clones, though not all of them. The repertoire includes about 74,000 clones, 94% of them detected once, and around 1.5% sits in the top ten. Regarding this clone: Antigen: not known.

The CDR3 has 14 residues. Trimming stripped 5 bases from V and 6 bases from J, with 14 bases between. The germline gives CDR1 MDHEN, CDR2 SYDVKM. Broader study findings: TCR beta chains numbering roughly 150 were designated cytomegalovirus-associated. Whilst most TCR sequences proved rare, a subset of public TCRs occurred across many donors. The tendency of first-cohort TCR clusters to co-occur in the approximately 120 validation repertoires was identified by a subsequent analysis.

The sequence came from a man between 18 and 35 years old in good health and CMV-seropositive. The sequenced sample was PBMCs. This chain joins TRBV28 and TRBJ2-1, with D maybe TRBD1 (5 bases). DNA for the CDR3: TGTGCCAGCAGTCTAAGGGGCATAGCCAATGAGCAGTTCTTC. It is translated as CASSLRGIANEQFF.